This is a list of T cell receptor beta chains from one sample in a study of blood T cell repertoires in COVID-19. Here immunoSEQ multiplex PCR was the method, and the copy in TCRdb shows in-frame clones only, minus some. The data show around 50,000 clones, roughly four fifths seen once. Sequenced input: peripheral blood. These receptors all come from a woman older than 75 with acute or convalescent COVID-19. CDR3s include the opening cysteine and the closing phenylalanine or tryptophan. A D gene is named only where the DNA matches it firmly. Only part of the rows carry a size: once, few, many, or a class if the clone is expanded.

cdr3_nt | cdr3_aa | j_call | v_call | d_call | clone_size
TGTGCCAGCAGCTGGCGGACTAGCGGGGGGAATAAAGAGACCCAGTACTTC | CASSWRTSGGNKETQYF | TRBJ2-5 | TRBV7-9 | TRBD2 | few
TGTGCCAGCAGGGTCCGGGTCTCCCGCAGCTACGAGCAGTACTTC | CASRVRVSRSYEQYF | TRBJ2-7 | TRBV2 | NA | NA
TGTGCCAGTATTCCCAAGGGACAGGCCACACATGGAAACACCATATATTTT | CASIPKGQATHGNTIYF | TRBJ1-3 | TRBV19 | TRBD1 | NA
TGTGCCAGTAGTATCCCCGGTATAAATGAAAAACTGTTTTTT | CASSIPGINEKLFF | TRBJ1-4 | TRBV19 | NA | NA
TGCGCCAGCAGCCAAGAAACTAGCGGGGGGGCTGTAGATACGCAGTATTTT | CASSQETSGGAVDTQYF | TRBJ2-3 | TRBV4-1 | TRBD2 | NA
TGTGCCAGCAGCAAAGGAAGGCAGGGGAGCTCCTATAATTCACCCCTCCACTTT | CASSKGRQGSSYNSPLHF | TRBJ1-6 | TRBV21-1 | NA | NA
TGTGCCAGCAGTTTCCGCGGGGGGCCCCCACACTTC | CASSFRGGPPHF | TRBJ2-4 | TRBV28 | TRBD2 | NA
TGTGCCAGCAGGAACAGTTATAATTCACCCCTCCACTTT | CASRNSYNSPLHF | TRBJ1-6 | TRBV28 | NA | NA
TGTGCCAGCAGTTCCTGGACTTTACTCACCTACGAGCAGTACTTC | CASSSWTLLTYEQYF | TRBJ2-7 | TRBV6-5 | NA | NA
TGTGCCATCAGTGAGTCTTTTTTGGAGGGCACTGAAGCTTTCTTT | CAISESFLEGTEAFF | TRBJ1-1 | TRBV10-3 | NA | NA
TGTGCCAGTAGTGGCAGGTTCCGGGAGGTCACCCGAAGCTCTGGGGCCAACGTCCTGACTTTC | CASSGRFREVTRSSGANVLTF | TRBJ2-6 | TRBV19 | TRBD2 | NA
TGTGCCAGCAGCTTAGAACGGCGTATTAACGCGGGGCCCGTGAACACTGAAGCTTTCTTT | CASSLERRINAGPVNTEAFF | TRBJ1-1 | TRBV11-3 | NA | NA
TGCGCCAGCAGCATAGGACAGGGGAACAATGAGCAGTTCTTC | CASSIGQGNNEQFF | TRBJ2-1 | TRBV5-1 | TRBD1 | NA
TGTGCCAGCAGGGCGAGCGGGCGGGCCTACAATGAGCAGTTCTTC | CASRASGRAYNEQFF | TRBJ2-1 | TRBV2 | NA | NA
TGCGCCAGCAGCTTGGACAGGGCGAATTCACCCCTCCACTTT | CASSLDRANSPLHF | TRBJ1-6 | TRBV5-1 | NA | NA
TGTGCCAGCAGCCAAGCGGACGGGATCTATGGCTACACCTTC | CASSQADGIYGYTF | TRBJ1-2 | TRBV14 | NA | NA
TGTGCCAGCAGCCAGAGATTGACCGGGGAGCTGTTTTTT | CASSQRLTGELFF | TRBJ2-2 | TRBV3-1/TRBV3-2 | NA | NA
TGCGCCAGCAGCTCTGGACAGGGGAGGGAAAAACTGTTTTTT | CASSSGQGREKLFF | TRBJ1-4 | TRBV5-1 | TRBD1 | NA
TGTGCCAGCAGTTACAACCGGACAGGGGGCCCAGATACGCAGTATTTT | CASSYNRTGGPDTQYF | TRBJ2-3 | TRBV6-5 | TRBD1 | NA
TGTGCCAGCAGGGGAGGACAGGCATATGGCTACACCTTC | CASRGGQAYGYTF | TRBJ1-2 | TRBV28 | TRBD1 | NA
TGTGCCAGCAGTTTGGAGGGTTCGGGTAATTCACCCCTCCACTTT | CASSLEGSGNSPLHF | TRBJ1-6 | TRBV28 | NA | NA
TGCGCCAGCGGGGAGGACGCGGGTGGAAACACCATATATTTT | CASGEDAGGNTIYF | TRBJ1-3 | TRBV5-1 | NA | NA
TGTGCCAGCAGCTCAGCCGGGACAGTGCAGTACTTC | CASSSAGTVQYF | TRBJ2-7 | TRBV7-9 | TRBD1 | NA